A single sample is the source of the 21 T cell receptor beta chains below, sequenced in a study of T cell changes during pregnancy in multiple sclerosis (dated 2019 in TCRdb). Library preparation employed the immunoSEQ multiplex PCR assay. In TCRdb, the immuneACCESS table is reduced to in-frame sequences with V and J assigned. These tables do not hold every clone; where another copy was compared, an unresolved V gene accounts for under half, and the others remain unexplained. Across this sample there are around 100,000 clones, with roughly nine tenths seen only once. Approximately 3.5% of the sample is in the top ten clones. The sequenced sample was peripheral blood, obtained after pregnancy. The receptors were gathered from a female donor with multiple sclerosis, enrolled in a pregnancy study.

In DNA, the CDR3 is TGTGCCAGCAGTTACTGGGGGCAGGATGGCTACACCTTC. The encoded protein is CASSYWGQDGYTF. The V gene is TRBV6-5, the J gene TRBJ1-2; D might be TRBD1 (6 bases). Trimming took off 1 base at V and 6 bases at J, with 9 bases between the two ends. Germline CDR1 is MNHEY and CDR2 is SVGAGI. CDR3 length equals 13 residues.

In nucleotides, the CDR3 is TGTGCCAGCAGCCGTAGACAGGGGGTGACTAACAATGAGCAGTTCTTC. Translation: CASSRRQGVTNNEQFF. The genes are TRBV11-3 and TRBJ2-1; TRBD1 matches at 9 bases. CDR3 size: 16 residues. Germline V gene lookup returns CDR1 SGHNT and CDR2 YENEEA. Trimming cost V 5 bases and J 5 bases; bases outside gene matches: 10. Complete variable domain (other parts from reference TRBV11-3 and TRBJ2-1): EAGVVQSPRYKIIEKKQPVAFWCNPISGHNTLYWYLQNLGQGPELLIRYENEEAVDDSQLPKDRFSAERLKGVDSTLKIQPAELGDSAVYLCASSRRQGVTNNEQFFGPGTRLTVL.

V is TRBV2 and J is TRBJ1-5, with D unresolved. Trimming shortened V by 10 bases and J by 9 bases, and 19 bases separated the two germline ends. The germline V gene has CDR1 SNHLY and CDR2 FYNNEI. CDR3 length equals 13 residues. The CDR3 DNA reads TGTGCCACCACCAAGGAGAGTAGAAGGCCCCAGCATTTT. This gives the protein CATTKESRRPQHF.

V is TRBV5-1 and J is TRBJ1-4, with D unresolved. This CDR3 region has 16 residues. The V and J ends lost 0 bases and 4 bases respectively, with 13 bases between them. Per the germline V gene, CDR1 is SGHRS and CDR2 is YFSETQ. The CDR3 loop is CASSLDTSSHNEKLFF. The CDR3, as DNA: TGCGCCAGCAGCTTGGACACCTCCTCTCATAATGAAAAACTGTTTTTT.

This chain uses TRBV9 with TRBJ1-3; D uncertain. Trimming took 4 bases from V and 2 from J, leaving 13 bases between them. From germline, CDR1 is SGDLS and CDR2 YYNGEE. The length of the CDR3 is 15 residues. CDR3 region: CASSQGEGAGNTIYF. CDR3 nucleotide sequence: TGTGCCAGCAGCCAAGGCGAGGGAGCTGGAAACACCATATATTTT.

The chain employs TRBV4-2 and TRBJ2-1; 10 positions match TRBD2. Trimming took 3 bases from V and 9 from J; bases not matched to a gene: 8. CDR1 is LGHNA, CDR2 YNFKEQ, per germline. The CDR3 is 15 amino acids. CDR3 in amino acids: CASSHSALAGIEQFF. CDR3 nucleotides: TGTGCCAGCAGCCATTCCGCACTAGCGGGGATTGAGCAGTTCTTC.

The CDR3 DNA follows: TGTGCCAGCAGTCTATCGACAGGCAGACAAGAGACCCAGTACTTC. This encodes CASSLSTGRQETQYF. The rearrangement joins TRBV6-1 to TRBJ2-5; possible D gene TRBD1, 6 bases. Germline V lookup: CDR1 MNHNS, CDR2 SASEGT. The CDR3 is made up of 15 amino acids. Trimming cost V 5 bases and J 2 bases, with 15 bases left between them.

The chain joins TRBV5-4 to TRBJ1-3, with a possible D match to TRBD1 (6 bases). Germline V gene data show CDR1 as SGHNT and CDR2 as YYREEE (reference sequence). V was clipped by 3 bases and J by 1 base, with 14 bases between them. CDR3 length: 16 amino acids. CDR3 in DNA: TGTGCCAGCAGCTCGTGGACAGCACCATCTGGAAACACCATATATTTT. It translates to CASSSWTAPSGNTIYF.

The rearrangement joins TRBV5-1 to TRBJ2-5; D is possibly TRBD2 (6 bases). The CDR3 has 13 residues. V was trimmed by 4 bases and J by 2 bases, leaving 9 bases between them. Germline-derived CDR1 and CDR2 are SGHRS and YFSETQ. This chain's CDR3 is CASSGGLQETQYF. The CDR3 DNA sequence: TGCGCCAGCAGCGGGGGACTTCAAGAGACCCAGTACTTC. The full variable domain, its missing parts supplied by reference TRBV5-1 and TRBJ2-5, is KAGVTQTPRYLIKTRGQQVTLSCSPISGHRSVSWYQQTPGQGLQFLFEYFSETQRNKGNFPGRFSGRQFSNSRSEMNVSTLELGDSALYLCASSGGLQETQYFGPGTRLLVL.

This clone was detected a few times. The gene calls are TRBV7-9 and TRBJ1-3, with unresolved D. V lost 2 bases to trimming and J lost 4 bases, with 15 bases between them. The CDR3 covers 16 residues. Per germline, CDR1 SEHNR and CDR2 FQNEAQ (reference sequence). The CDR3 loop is CASSLTSGDRGNTIYF. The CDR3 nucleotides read TGTGCCAGCAGCTTAACATCCGGGGATCGGGGAAACACCATATATTTT.

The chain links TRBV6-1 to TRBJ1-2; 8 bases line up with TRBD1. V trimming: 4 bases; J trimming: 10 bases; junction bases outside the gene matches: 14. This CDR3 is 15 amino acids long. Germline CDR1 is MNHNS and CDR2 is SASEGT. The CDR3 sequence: CASSGWDRLNVDYTF. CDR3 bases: TGTGCCAGCAGTGGATGGGACAGGCTTAACGTGGACTACACCTTC.

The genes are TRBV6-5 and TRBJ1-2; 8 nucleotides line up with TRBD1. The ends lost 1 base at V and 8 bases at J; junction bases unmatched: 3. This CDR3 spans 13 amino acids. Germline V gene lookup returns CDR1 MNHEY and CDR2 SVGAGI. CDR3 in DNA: TGTGCCAGCAGTTACTTCAGGGGGCAGGGCTACACCTTC. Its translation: CASSYFRGQGYTF.

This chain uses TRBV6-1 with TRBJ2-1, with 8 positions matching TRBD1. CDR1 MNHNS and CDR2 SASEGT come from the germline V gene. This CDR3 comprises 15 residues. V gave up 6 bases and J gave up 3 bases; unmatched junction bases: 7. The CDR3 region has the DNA TGTGCCAGCAGCAAGCGACAGGGGCTCTACAATGAGCAGTTCTTC. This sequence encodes CASSKRQGLYNEQFF.

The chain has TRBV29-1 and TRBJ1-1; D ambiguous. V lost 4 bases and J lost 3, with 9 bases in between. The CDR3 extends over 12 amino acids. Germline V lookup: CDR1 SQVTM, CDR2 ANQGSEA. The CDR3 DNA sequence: TGCAGCGTTGTAACAGTACACACTGAAGCTTTCTTT. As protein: CSVVTVHTEAFF.

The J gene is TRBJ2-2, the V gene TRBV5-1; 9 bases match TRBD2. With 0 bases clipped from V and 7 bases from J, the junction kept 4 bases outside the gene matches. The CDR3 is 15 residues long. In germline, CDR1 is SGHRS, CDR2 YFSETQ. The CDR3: CASSLGTSDHGELFF. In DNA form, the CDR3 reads TGCGCCAGCAGCTTGGGGACTAGCGATCACGGGGAGCTGTTTTTT.

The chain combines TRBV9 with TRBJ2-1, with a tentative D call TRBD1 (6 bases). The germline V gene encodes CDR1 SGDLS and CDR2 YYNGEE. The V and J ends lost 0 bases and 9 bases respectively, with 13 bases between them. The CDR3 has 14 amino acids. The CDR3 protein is CASSVGTGLSEQFF. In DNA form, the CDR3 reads TGTGCCAGCAGCGTAGGAACAGGGCTCAGTGAGCAGTTCTTC.

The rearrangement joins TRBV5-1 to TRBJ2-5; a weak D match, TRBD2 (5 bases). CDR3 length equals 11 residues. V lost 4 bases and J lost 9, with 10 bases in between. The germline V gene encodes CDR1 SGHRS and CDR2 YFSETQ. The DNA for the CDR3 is TGCGCCAGCAGCGATGAAGCGGCCCAGTACTTC. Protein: CASSDEAAQYF.

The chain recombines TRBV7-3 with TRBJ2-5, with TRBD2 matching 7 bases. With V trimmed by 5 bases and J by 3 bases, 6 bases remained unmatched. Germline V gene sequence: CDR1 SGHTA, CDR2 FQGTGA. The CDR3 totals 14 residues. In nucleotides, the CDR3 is TGTGCCAGCAGCCCGAGCGGGGATAAAGAGACCCAGTACTTC. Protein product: CASSPSGDKETQYF.

CDR3 amino acids: CASSLRTGDNEQFF. DNA for the CDR3: TGTGCCAGCAGCCTTCGGACAGGAGACAATGAGCAGTTCTTC. The V and J genes are TRBV21-1 and TRBJ2-1; TRBD1 was called by the table and not checked on the DNA. TRBV21-1 has pseudogene status. The CDR3 has 14 residues.

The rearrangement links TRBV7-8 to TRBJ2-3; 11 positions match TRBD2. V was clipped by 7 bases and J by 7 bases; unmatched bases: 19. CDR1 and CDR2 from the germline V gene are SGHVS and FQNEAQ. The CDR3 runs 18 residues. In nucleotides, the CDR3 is TGTGCCAGCATCCCTTCCGCGACTAGCGGGGCCAAGACCTATACGCAGTATTTT. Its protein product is CASIPSATSGAKTYTQYF.

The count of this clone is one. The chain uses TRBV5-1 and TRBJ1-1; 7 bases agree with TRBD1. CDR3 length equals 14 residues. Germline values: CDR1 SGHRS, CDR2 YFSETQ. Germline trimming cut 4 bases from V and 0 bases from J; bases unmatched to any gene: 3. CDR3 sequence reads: CASSVGQLNTEAFF. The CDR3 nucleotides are TGCGCCAGCAGCGTGGGACAGTTGAACACTGAAGCTTTCTTT.